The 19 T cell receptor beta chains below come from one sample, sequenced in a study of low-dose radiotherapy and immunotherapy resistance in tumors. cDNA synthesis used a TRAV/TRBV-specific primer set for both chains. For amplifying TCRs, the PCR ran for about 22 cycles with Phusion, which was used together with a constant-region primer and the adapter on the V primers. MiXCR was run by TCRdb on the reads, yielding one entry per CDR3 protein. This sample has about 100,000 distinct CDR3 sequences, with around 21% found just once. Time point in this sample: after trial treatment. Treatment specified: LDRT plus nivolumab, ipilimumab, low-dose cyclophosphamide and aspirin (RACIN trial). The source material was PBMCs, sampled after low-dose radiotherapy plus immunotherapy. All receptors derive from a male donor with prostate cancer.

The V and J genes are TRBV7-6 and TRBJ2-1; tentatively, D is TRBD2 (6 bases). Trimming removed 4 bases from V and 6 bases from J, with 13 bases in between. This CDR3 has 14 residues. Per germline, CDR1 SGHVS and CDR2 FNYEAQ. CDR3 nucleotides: TGTGCCAGCAGCTCGGTGCTAGCGAGCAATGAGCAGTTCTTC. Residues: CASSSVLASNEQFF.

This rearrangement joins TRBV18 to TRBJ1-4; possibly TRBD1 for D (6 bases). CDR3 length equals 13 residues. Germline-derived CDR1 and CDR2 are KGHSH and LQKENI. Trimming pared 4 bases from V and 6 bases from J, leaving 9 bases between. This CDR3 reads CASSRGQDEKLFF. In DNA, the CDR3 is TGTGCCAGCTCACGGGGACAAGATGAAAAACTGTTTTTT.

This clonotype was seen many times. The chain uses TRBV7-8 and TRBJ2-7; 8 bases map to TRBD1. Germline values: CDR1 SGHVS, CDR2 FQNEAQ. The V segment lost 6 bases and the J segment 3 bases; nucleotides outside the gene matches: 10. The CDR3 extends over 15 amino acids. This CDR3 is CASSHRRDRFYEQYF. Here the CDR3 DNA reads TGTGCCAGCAGTCACCGCCGGGACAGGTTCTACGAGCAGTACTTC.

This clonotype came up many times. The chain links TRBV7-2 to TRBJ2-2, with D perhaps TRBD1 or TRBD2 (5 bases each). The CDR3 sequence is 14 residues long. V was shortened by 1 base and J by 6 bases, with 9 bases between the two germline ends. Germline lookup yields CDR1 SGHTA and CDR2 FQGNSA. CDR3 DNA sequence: TGTGCCAGCAGCTTAGAGGGGAGATCCGGGGAGCTGTTTTTT. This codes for CASSLEGRSGELFF.

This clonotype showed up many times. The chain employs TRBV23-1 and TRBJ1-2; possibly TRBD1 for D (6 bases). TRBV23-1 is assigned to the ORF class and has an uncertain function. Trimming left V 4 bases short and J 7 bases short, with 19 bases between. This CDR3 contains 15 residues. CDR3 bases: TGCGCCAGCAGTCGCGCCATACAGGGAAGGTGTGGCTACACCTTC. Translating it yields CASSRAIQGRCGYTF.

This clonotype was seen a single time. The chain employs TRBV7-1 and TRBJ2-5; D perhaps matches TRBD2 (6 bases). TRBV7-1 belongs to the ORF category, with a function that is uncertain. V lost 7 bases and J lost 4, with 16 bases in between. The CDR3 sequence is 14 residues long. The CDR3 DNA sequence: TGTGCCAGCACGGAAGGCGGGGATGGAGAGACCCAGTACTTC. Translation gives CASTEGGDGETQYF.

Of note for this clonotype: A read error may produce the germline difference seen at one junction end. CDR3 protein: CASRFQGDTGELFF. CDR3 nucleotides: TGTGCCAGCCGCTTCCAGGGGGACACCGGGGAGCTGTTTTTT. The V gene is TRBV7-3, the J gene TRBJ2-2, with 7 nucleotides matching TRBD1. Germline V lookup: CDR1 SGHTA, CDR2 FQGTGA. This CDR3 spans 14 amino acids.

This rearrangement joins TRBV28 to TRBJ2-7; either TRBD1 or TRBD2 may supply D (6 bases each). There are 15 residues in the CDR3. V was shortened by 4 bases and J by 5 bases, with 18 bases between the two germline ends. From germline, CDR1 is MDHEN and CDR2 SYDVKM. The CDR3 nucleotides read TGTGCCAGCAGTTCAACTAGGGGGGTTGAAGACGAGCAGTACTTC. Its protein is CASSSTRGVEDEQYF.

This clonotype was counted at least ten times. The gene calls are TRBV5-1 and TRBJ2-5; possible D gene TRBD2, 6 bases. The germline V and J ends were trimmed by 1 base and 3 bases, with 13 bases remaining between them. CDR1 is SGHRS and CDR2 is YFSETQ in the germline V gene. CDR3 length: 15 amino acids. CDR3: CASSLFTGGEETQYF. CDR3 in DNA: TGCGCCAGCAGCTTGTTTACCGGGGGTGAAGAGACCCAGTACTTC.

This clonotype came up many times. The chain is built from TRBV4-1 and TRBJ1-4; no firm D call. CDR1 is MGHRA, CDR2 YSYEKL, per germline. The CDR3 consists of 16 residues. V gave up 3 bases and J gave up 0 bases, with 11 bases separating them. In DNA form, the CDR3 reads TGCGCCAGCAGCCAGATTACTGGGGCAACTAATGAAAAACTGTTTTTT. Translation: CASSQITGATNEKLFF.

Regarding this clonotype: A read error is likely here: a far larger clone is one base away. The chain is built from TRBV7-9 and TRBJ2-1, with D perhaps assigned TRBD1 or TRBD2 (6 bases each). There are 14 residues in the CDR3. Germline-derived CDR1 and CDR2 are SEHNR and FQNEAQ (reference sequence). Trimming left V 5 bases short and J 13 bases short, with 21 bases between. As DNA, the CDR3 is TGTGCCAGCAGCCCAAAGGGGGGCTGGCAGACCCAGTTCTTC. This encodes CASSPKGGWQTQFF.

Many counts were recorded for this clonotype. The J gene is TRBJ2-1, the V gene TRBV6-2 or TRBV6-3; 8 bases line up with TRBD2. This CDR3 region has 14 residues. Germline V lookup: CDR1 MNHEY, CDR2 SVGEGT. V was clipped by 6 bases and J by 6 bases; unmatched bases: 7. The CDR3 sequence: CASSSSGGSNEQFF. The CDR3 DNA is TGTGCCAGCAGCTCTTCGGGGGGGAGCAATGAGCAGTTCTTC.

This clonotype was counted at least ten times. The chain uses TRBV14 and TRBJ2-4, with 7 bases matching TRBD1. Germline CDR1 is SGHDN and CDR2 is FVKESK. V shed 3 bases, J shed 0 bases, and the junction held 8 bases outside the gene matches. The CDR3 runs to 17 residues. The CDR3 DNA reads TGTGCCAGCAGCCATCGAACAGGGGCCCGAGCCAAAAACATTCAGTACTTC. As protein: CASSHRTGARAKNIQYF.

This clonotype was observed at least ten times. CDR3 region: CSVGENPQPQHF. The CDR3 nucleotides read TGCAGCGTGGGTGAGAACCCTCAGCCCCAGCATTTT. The V gene is TRBV29-1, the J gene TRBJ1-5; no clear D gene. This CDR3 is 12 amino acids long. CDR1 and CDR2 from the germline V gene are SQVTM and ANQGSEA. The germline V and J ends were trimmed by 6 bases and 6 bases, with 12 bases remaining between them.

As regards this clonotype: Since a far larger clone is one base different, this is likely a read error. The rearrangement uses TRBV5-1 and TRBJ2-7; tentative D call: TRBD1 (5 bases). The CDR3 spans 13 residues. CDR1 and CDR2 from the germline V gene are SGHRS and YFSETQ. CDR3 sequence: CASSWSGLNEQYF. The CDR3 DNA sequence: TGTGCCAGCAGCTGGTCAGGGCTGAACGAGCAGTACTTC.

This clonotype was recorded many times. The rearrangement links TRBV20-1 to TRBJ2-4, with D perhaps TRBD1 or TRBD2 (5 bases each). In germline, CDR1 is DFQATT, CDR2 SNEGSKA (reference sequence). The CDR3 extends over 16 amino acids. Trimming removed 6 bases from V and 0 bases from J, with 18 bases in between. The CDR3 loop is CSASPPGDLAKNIQYF. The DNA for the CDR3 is TGCAGTGCCTCCCCCCCCGGGGACCTAGCCAAAAACATTCAGTACTTC.

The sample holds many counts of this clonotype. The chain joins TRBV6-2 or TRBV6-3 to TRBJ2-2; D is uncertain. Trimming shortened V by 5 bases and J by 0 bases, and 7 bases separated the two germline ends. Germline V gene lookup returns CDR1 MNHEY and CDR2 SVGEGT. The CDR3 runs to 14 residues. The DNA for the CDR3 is TGTGCCAGCAGTACCACCCCGAACACCGGGGAGCTGTTTTTT. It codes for CASSTTPNTGELFF.

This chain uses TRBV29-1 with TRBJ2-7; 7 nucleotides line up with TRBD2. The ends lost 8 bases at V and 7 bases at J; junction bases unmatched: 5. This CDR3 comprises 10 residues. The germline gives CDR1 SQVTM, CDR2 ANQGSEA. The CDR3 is CSIPGGEQYF. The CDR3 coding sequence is TGCAGCATTCCCGGGGGGGAGCAGTACTTC.

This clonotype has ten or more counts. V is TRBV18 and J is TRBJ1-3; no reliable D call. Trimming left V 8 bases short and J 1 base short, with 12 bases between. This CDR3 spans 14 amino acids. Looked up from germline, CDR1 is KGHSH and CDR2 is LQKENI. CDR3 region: CASSPRGSGNTIYF. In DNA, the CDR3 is TGTGCCAGCAGCCCCCGGGGATCTGGAAACACCATATATTTT.